These T cell receptor beta chains were read from a single sample in a study of molecular identifiers for immune sequencing clone quantification. TCRdb reanalysed the PCR reads using MiXCR and keeps one entry per CDR3 protein. Of around 480,000 distinct CDR3 sequences in the sample, 25% were seen once. The sequenced sample was naive CD8+ T cells from blood, with Jurkat cell RNA spiked in. The receptors stem from a human donor in good health. Some libraries in this study had Jurkat cell RNA spiked in. CDR3s include the opening cysteine and the closing phenylalanine or tryptophan. The D gene is left open where the match is weak. The listing skips clone size in some rows; elsewhere it reads once, few, many or a size class.

d_call	v_call	clone_size	j_call	cdr3_length	cdr3_nt	cdr3_aa
.	TRBV9	few	TRBJ2-2	14	TGTGCCAGCAGCGTAGAGGGGTACACCGGGGAGCTGTTTTTT	CASSVEGYTGELFF
.	TRBV27	many	TRBJ1-5	15	TGTGCCAGCAGCCCTGGAGGGGGTAGCAATCAGCCCCAGCATTTT	CASSPGGGSNQPQHF
.	TRBV20-1	many	TRBJ2-3	11	TGCAGTGCTAGCGAAACAGATACGCAGTATTTT	CSASETDTQYF
.	TRBV13	.	TRBJ2-4	14	TGTGCCAGCAGCCAGCCGGACGGAAAAAACATTCAGTACTTC	CASSQPDGKNIQYF
TRBD2	TRBV5-6	.	TRBJ2-7	16	TGTGCCAGCAGCTTGGGACTAGCGGGGGTGCGCCTCGAGCAGTACTTC	CASSLGLAGVRLEQYF
.	TRBV9	.	TRBJ2-3	13	TGTGCCAGCAGCGCCCTCTTCACAGATACGCAGTATTTT	CASSALFTDTQYF
.	TRBV7-9	many	TRBJ2-5	14	TGTGCCAGCAGCTTAGTTAGGTCTATGGAGACCCAGTACTTC	CASSLVRSMETQYF
.	TRBV5-5	many	TRBJ2-4	15	TGTGCCAGCAGCCTGCACGGAGGCCTAGCTAACATTCAGTACTTC	CASSLHGGLANIQYF
TRBD1	TRBV12-3/TRBV12-4	few	TRBJ2-7	16	TGTGCCAGCAGTAGACAGGGTCCCATCTTTCCCTACGAGCAGTACTTC	CASSRQGPIFPYEQYF
.	TRBV19	once	TRBJ1-5	14	TGTGCCAGTAGTTGGGGATCGAGCAATCAGCCCCAGCATTTT	CASSWGSSNQPQHF
.	TRBV7-7	.	TRBJ2-2	18	TGTGCCGGCAGCCAACTTGCCGGGGGCGCGGGAATCGCCGGGGAGCTGTTTTTT	CAGSQLAGGAGIAGELFF
.	TRBV20-1	.	TRBJ2-4	15	TGCAGTGCTAGTGATGGGTTCATAGCCAAAAACATTAAGTACTTC	CSASDGFIAKNIKYF